The sequence of this TCR beta chain was determined in a study of cytomegalovirus exposure and HLA in healthy donors. The CDR3 sequence is 14 residues long. V lost 7 bases, J lost 5 bases, and 9 bases stayed unmatched. CDR1 and CDR2 (germline): SGHTA, FQGNSA. TCRdb's copy holds only in-frame clones and misses some; the assay was immunoSEQ multiplex PCR. The sample gives roughly 150,000 clones, more than 75% of which show up once; 2.5% to 3% is in the top ten. This clonotype was sampled from a man aged 18-30 years in good health and CMV-seronegative. Sequences were obtained from PBMCs. The V and J genes are TRBV7-2 and TRBJ2-5, with 8 positions matching TRBD2. This CDR3 is CASTPGGQYETQYF. CDR3 coding DNA: TGTGCCAGCACCCCGGGGGGGCAATATGAGACCCAGTACTTC.